One and the same sample provided the 22 T cell receptor beta chains below, sequenced in a study of T cells in Graves' hyperthyroidism and ophthalmopathy. Researchers took RNA transcripts and amplified the TCR beta CDR3 regions from them. First-round RT-PCR of the TCR CDR3 relied on the HTBI primer set. TCRdb reprocessed the multiplex PCR reads with MiXCR, giving one entry per CDR3 protein. The table records hundreds of thousands of distinct CDR3 sequences, 15% to 20% of them present only once. The sample comprised blood. Receptors originate from a young woman with Graves' hyperthyroidism.

This clonotype was seen many times. The chain couples TRBV20-1 to TRBJ2-7; 11 bases are a match to TRBD2. Looked up from germline, CDR1 is DFQATT and CDR2 is SNEGSKA (reference sequence). CDR3 length: 17 residues. J was trimmed by 6 bases and V by 5 bases; bases with no gene match: 18. The CDR3 sequence: CSAGGQLTSGSLREQYF. CDR3 bases: TGCAGTGCTGGGGGACAGCTTACTAGCGGGAGCCTTCGCGAGCAGTACTTC.

There are many counts of this clonotype. In DNA, the CDR3 is TGTGCCTGGAGTGTAGAGCACGAGCAGTACTTC. It translates to CAWSVEHEQYF. The V and J genes are TRBV30 and TRBJ2-7; no firm D call. V was cut by 0 bases and J by 5 bases, with 5 bases left in between. Per germline, CDR1 GTSNPN and CDR2 SVGIG (reference sequence). This CDR3 spans 11 amino acids.

This chain links TRBV6-2 or TRBV6-3 with TRBJ1-2; D perhaps matches TRBD1 (6 bases). The germline V and J ends were trimmed by 0 bases and 4 bases, with 12 bases remaining between them. This CDR3 is 15 amino acids long. Per germline, CDR1 MNHEY and CDR2 SVGEGT. The CDR3 loop is CASSYSSRTVYGYTF. In DNA, the CDR3 is TGTGCCAGCAGTTACTCCTCCCGGACAGTCTATGGCTACACCTTC.

The genes are TRBV19 and TRBJ1-5; the D is unclear. CDR1 is LNHDA, CDR2 SQIVND, per germline (reference sequence). Deletions cut 5 bases from V and 6 bases from J, with 8 bases between. CDR3 size: 12 residues. The CDR3 DNA reads as TGTGCCAGTAGTTGGGGTACTCAGCCCCAGCATTTT. Protein product: CASSWGTQPQHF.

This clonotype was seen only a few times. It may be a read error: a sequence one base away is much more abundant. V and J are TRBV28 and TRBJ1-1, with D possibly being TRBD1 (5 bases). CDR1 and CDR2 from the germline V gene are MDHEN and SYDVKM. The CDR3 consists of 19 residues. In DNA form, the CDR3 reads TGTGCCGGCAGTTTGCAGGGACTTCTATCGGCGATATTGAACACTGAAGCTTTCTTT. Protein product: CAGSLQGLLSAILNTEAFF.

This clonotype showed up just a few times. The rearrangement links TRBV20-1 to TRBJ2-7; 8 nucleotides match TRBD1. CDR1 is DFQATT and CDR2 is SNEGSKA in the germline V gene (reference sequence). V lost 1 base and J lost 5; bases outside the gene matches: 4. The CDR3 contains 13 residues. CDR3 coding DNA: TGCAGTGCTAGAGCCCCGACAGGGGACGAGCAGTACTTC. This gives the protein CSARAPTGDEQYF.

The rearrangement joins TRBV3-1 to TRBJ2-7; TRBD2 matches 7 bases. V lost 3 bases to trimming and J lost 0 bases; unmatched junction nucleotides: 11. This CDR3 contains 17 residues. CDR1 is LGHDT and CDR2 is YNNKEL in the germline V gene (reference sequence). The CDR3 coding sequence is TGTGCCAGCAGCCACCCCGGAGCGGGACCGAGCTCCTACGAGCAGTACTTC. Protein product: CASSHPGAGPSSYEQYF.

This clonotype was picked up a small number of times. This chain uses TRBV20-1 with TRBJ1-1; D might be TRBD1 (6 bases). From germline, CDR1 is DFQATT and CDR2 SNEGSKA (reference sequence). V lost 8 bases to trimming and J lost 5 bases, with 18 bases between them. The CDR3 is 13 amino acids. This chain's CDR3 is CSPYKGGSTEAFF. The CDR3 region has the DNA TGCAGTCCTTACAAGGGGGGGTCGACTGAAGCTTTCTTT.

This clonotype was counted many times. J is TRBJ2-1 and V is TRBV20-1, with D maybe TRBD1 (5 bases). The CDR3 totals 12 residues. CDR1 and CDR2 (germline): DFQATT, SNEGSKA (reference sequence). V lost 6 bases to trimming and J lost 4 bases, with 10 bases between them. This CDR3 is CSARARYNEQFF. The CDR3 nucleotides are TGCAGTGCCAGGGCAAGGTACAATGAGCAGTTCTTC.

This clonotype was detected many times. This chain links TRBV11-2 with TRBJ2-3, with 10 bases identical to TRBD2. The CDR3 covers 19 residues. The V gene end was trimmed by 2 bases and the J gene end by 2 bases; junction bases not matched to a gene: 13. Germline V lookup: CDR1 SGHAT, CDR2 FQNNGV. For the CDR3, the DNA is TGTGCCAGCAGCTTAAGCACATATGGGCTAGCGGGAGTCACAGATACGCAGTATTTT. As protein: CASSLSTYGLAGVTDTQYF.

This clonotype was observed at least ten times. J is TRBJ2-3 and V is TRBV6-1; a possible D gene is TRBD1 (6 bases). V lost 0 bases to trimming and J lost 1 base, with 8 bases between them. This CDR3 has 15 residues. The germline gives CDR1 MNHNS, CDR2 SASEGT. CDR3 DNA sequence: TGTGCCAGCAGTGAAGCTGCAGGGGGCACAGATACGCAGTATTTT. It is translated as CASSEAAGGTDTQYF.

The chain is built from TRBV7-9 and TRBJ2-1, with D tentatively TRBD2 (6 bases). The CDR3 runs to 15 residues. The V gene lost 5 bases and the J gene lost 3 bases, with 14 bases spanning the gap. Per germline, CDR1 SEHNR and CDR2 FQNEAQ (reference sequence). The CDR3 nucleotides read TGTGCCAGCAGCCAGACCGGGACTTTCTACAATGAGCAGTTCTTC. As protein: CASSQTGTFYNEQFF.

In its sample, this clonotype was seen many times. The chain employs TRBV30 and TRBJ2-1; D may be TRBD1 or TRBD2 (5 bases each). This CDR3 is built from 14 residues. The V gene's germline CDR1 is GTSNPN and CDR2 SVGIG (reference sequence). The germline V and J ends were trimmed by 4 bases and 9 bases, with 19 bases remaining between them. The CDR3 DNA reads TGTGCCTGGACCCTCGGACAACCCGGGGCTGAGCAGTTCTTC. This translates into CAWTLGQPGAEQFF.

This clonotype was found a few times. V and J are TRBV12-3 or TRBV12-4 and TRBJ1-6, with D possibly matching TRBD1 (5 bases). V lost 3 bases to trimming and J lost 13 bases, with 7 bases between them. This CDR3 is built from 11 residues. The CDR3 nucleotides are TGTGCCAGCAGTTTCGGGGGTCCCCTCCACTTT. It is translated as CASSFGGPLHF.

The chain uses TRBV28 and TRBJ1-1; a possible D gene is TRBD1 (6 bases). The CDR3 loop spans 15 amino acids. The V end lost 6 bases, the J end lost 7 bases, and 21 bases lay between the germline ends. Per germline, CDR1 MDHEN and CDR2 SYDVKM. The CDR3: CASSHFDRTAGEAFF. The CDR3 DNA reads TGTGCCAGCAGCCATTTTGATCGGACAGCTGGTGAAGCTTTCTTT.

This rearrangement joins TRBV4-1 to TRBJ2-2; TRBD2 agrees at 11 bases. CDR3 size: 17 residues. The V and J ends lost 1 base and 5 bases, in that order; junction bases with no gene match: 6. Germline CDR1 and CDR2: MGHRA and YSYEKL. CDR3 sequence reads: CASSQVAGGPRTGELFF. The CDR3 DNA sequence: TGCGCCAGCAGCCAAGTAGCGGGAGGGCCAAGGACCGGGGAGCTGTTTTTT.

This chain joins TRBV12-3 or TRBV12-4 and TRBJ1-1, with D perhaps TRBD1 (5 bases). Trimming took off 6 bases at V and 1 base at J, with 15 bases between the two ends. The CDR3 has 15 amino acids. This chain's CDR3 is CASRDHRRRNTEAFF. The CDR3, as DNA: TGTGCCAGCAGGGACCACAGGCGGCGGAACACTGAAGCTTTCTTT.

V usage is TRBV2 and J usage is TRBJ2-1; 8 positions match TRBD2. The CDR3 is 16 amino acids. The V and J ends lost 2 bases and 6 bases, in that order; junction bases with no gene match: 9. Germline assignment: CDR1 SNHLY and CDR2 FYNNEI. DNA for the CDR3: TGTGCCAGCAGTGAACGCTGGCTAGCGGGCCGCAATGAGCAGTTCTTC. Translating it yields CASSERWLAGRNEQFF. The full variable domain, with the rest looked up from reference TRBV2 and TRBJ2-1, is EPEVTQTPSHQVTQMGQEVILRCVPISNHLYFYWYRQILGQKVEFLVSFYNNEISEKSEIFDDQFSVERPDGSNFTLKIRSTKLEDSAMYFCASSERWLAGRNEQFFGPGTRLTVL.

V usage is TRBV20-1 and J usage is TRBJ1-6; 9 bases agree with TRBD1. This CDR3 has 13 amino acids. V trimming: 4 bases; J trimming: 7 bases; junction bases outside the gene matches: 2. CDR1 and CDR2 (germline): DFQATT, SNEGSKA (reference sequence). The CDR3 nucleotides read TGCAGTGCTACAGGACAGGGGAATTCACCCCTCCACTTT. It is translated as CSATGQGNSPLHF.

The CDR3 spells CSASSGSTGELFF. CDR3 DNA: TGCAGTGCCAGCTCGGGAAGTACCGGGGAGCTGTTTTTT. The V and J genes are TRBV20-1 and TRBJ2-2; possibly TRBD2 for D (5 bases). CDR1 and CDR2 from the germline V gene are DFQATT and SNEGSKA (reference sequence). The V and J ends lost 6 bases and 5 bases respectively, with 13 bases between them. The CDR3 has 13 amino acids.

At least ten counts were recorded for this clonotype. This rearrangement joins TRBV7-2 to TRBJ2-4; tentative D call: TRBD2 (5 bases). The germline V gene has CDR1 SGHTA and CDR2 FQGNSA. This CDR3 spans 12 amino acids. Trimming removed 2 bases at V and 12 bases at J, with 11 bases between. The CDR3, as DNA: TGTGCCAGCAGCTTAATGAGGGATGATCAGTACTTC. Residues: CASSLMRDDQYF.

This clonotype was observed many times. The rearrangement links TRBV6-5 to TRBJ1-6, with TRBD1 identical over 9 bases. V was pared by 2 bases and J by 7 bases, with 12 bases of the junction left unmatched. This CDR3 has 18 amino acids. Germline CDR1 is MNHEY and CDR2 is SVGAGI. DNA of the CDR3: TGTGCCAGCAGTTACATCCCCCCGGGACAGGGTAACAATTCACCCCTCCACTTT. Translating gives CASSYIPPGQGNNSPLHF.